This TCR beta chain was sequenced in a study of beta chain features in type 1 diabetes. As every portion of the isolated RNA was reverse transcribed, the sequencing read expressed TCRB transcripts. Clones were read by immunoSEQ multiplex PCR, and TCRdb kept only the in-frame ones, dropping some. The sample shows roughly 380,000 clones, around 20% of them seen only once. This clone was seen only a few times. The clonotype originates from a woman under 30 in good health. The sequenced sample consisted of naive CD4+ T cells from blood.

In DNA form, the CDR3 reads TGTGCCTGGGAGGGCGCTCGGACTAGCTTAGGACCCCATGAGCAGTTCTTC. It is translated as CAWEGARTSLGPHEQFF. The chain combines TRBV30 with TRBJ2-1; TRBD2 matches 8 bases. The germline V gene has CDR1 GTSNPN and CDR2 SVGIG (reference sequence). V dropped 5 bases and J dropped 8; count of bases not matched to a gene: 20. This CDR3 is 17 amino acids long.